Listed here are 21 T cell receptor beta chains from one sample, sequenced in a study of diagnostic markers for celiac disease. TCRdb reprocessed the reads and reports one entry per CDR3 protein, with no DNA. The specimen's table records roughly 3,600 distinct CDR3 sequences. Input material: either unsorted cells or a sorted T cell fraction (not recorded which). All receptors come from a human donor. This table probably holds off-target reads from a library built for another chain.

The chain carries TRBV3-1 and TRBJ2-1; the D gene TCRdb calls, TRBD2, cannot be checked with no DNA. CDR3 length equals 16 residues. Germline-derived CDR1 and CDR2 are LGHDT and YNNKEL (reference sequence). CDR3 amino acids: CASSQVGLSSYNEQFF.

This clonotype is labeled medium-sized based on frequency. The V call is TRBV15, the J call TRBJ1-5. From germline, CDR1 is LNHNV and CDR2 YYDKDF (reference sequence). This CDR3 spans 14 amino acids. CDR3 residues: CATSRGILSKPQHF.

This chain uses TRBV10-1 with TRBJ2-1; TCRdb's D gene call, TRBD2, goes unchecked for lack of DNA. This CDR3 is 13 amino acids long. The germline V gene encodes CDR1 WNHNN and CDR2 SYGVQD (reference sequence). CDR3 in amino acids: CASSVTRWNEQFF.

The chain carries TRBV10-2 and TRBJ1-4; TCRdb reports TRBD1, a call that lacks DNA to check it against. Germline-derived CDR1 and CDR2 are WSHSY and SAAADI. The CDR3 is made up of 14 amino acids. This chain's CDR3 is CASSGGGAGEKLFF.

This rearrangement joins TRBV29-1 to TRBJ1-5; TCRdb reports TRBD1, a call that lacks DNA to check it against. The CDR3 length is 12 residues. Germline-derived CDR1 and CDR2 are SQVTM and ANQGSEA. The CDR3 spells CSFTGAGQPQHF. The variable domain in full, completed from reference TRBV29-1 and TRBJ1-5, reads SAVISQKPSRDICQRGTSLTIQCQVDSQVTMMFWYRQQPGQSLTLIATANQGSEATYESGFVIDKFPISRPNLTFSTLTVSNMSPEDSSIYLCSFTGAGQPQHFGDGTRLSIL.

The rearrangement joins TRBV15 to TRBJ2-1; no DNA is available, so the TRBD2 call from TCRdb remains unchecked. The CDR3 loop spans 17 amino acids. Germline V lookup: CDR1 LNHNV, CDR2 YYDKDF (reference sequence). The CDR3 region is CATSRGLAGDGYNEQFF.

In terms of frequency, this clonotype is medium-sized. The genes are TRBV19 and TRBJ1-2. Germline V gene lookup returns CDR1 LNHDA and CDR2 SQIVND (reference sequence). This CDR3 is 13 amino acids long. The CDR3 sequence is CASSTRDRGGYTF. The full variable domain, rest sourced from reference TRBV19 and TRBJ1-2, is DGGITQSPKYLFRKEGQNVTLSCEQNLNHDAMYWYRQDPGQGLRLIYYSQIVNDFQKGDIAEGYSVSREKKESFPLTVTSAQKNPTAFYLCASSTRDRGGYTFGSGTRLTVV.

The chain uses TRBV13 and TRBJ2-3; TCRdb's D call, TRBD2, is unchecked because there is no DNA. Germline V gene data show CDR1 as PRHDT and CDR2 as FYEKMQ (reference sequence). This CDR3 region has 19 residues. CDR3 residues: CASSLYRETSGGSKDTQYF.

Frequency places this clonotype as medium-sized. The CDR3 protein is CASSEGQKYEQYF. The chain recombines TRBV5-1 with TRBJ2-7; TCRdb indicates TRBD1, and absent DNA this call remains unverified. This CDR3 spans 13 amino acids. Looked up from germline, CDR1 is SGHRS and CDR2 is YFSETQ.

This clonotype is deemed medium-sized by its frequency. CDR3 sequence reads: CASSLSYRELGAFF. This chain uses TRBV12-3 or TRBV12-4 with TRBJ1-1. The CDR3 sequence is 14 residues long.

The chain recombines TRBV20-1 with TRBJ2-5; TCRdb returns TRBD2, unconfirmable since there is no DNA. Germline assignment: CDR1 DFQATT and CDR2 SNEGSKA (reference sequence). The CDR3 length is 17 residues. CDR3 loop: CSASTPASGGYGETQYF.

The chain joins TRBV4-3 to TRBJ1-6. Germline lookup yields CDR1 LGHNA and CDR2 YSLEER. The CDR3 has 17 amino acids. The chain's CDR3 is CASSQERGGGFDSPLHF.

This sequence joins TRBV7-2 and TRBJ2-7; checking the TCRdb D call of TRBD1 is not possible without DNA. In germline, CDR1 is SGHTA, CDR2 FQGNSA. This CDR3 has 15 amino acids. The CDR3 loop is CASSPDRDTLYEQYF.

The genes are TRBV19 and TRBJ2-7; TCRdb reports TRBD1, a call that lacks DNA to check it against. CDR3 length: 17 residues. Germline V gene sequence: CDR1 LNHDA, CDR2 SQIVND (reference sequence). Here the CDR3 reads CASSSPGQGLSSYEQYF.

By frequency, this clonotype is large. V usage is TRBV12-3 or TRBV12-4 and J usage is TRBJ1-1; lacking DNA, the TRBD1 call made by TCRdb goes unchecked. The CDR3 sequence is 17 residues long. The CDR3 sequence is CASTLSGTGYKATEAFF.

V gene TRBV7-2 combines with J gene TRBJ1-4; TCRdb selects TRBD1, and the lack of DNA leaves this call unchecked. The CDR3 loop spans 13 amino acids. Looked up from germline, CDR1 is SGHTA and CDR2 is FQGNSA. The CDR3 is CASSPQRGEKLFF.

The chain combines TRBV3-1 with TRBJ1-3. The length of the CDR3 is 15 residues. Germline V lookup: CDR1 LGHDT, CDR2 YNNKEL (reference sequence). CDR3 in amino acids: CASSQDSLSGNTIYF.

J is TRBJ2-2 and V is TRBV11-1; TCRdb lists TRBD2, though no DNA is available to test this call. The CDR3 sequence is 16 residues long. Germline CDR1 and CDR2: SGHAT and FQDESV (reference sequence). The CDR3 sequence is CASSLVRTKYTGELFF.

This CDR3 is CSASAGLAEIYEQYF. The chain carries TRBV20-1 and TRBJ2-7; TCRdb indicates TRBD2, and absent DNA this call remains unverified. The CDR3 totals 15 residues. CDR1 DFQATT and CDR2 SNEGSKA come from the germline V gene (reference sequence).

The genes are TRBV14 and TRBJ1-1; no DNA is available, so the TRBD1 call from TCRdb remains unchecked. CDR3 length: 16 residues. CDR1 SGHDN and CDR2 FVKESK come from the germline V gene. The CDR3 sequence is CASSPLRHSRNTEAFF.

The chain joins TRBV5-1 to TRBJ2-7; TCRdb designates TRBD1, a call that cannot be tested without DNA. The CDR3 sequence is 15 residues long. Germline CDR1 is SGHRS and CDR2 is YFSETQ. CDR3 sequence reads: CASSLVGGTGNEQYF.